Listed here is a single T cell receptor (beta chain). Treatment indicated: roughly 19 received Ad26.COV2.S at low or high dose, single or two shots; a few received placebo; per-sample allocation not given. Repertoires come from day 63 after the first vaccine or placebo injection. V lost 3 bases and J 9 bases, leaving 14 bases between the germline ends. Germline V CDR1 and CDR2: MDHEN, SYDVKM. There are 14 residues in the CDR3. Assay used: immunoSEQ multiplex PCR; TCRdb lists only in-frame clones, some missing. In the table there are about 400,000 clones, around nine tenths of which are singletons. The data originate from a study of Ad26.COV2.S vaccination and SARS-CoV-2 variants.

The origin of this receptor is a person aged 18-65 years who received the Ad26.COV2.S COVID-19 vaccine or a placebo. The source was peripheral blood, collected in a trial of Ad26.COV2.S vaccine versus placebo. The rearrangement joins TRBV28 to TRBJ1-4, with D possibly matching TRBD1 (6 bases). Here the CDR3 DNA reads TGTGCCAGCAGTTTGACAGGATCTTTTAAAAAACTGTTTTTT. Protein sequence: CASSLTGSFKKLFF.